A single sample is the source of the 26 T cell receptor beta chains below, sequenced in a study of spatial heterogeneity in lung cancer. Time point noted: blood at routine non-recurrence follow-up after resection. TCRdb analysed the 5' RACE reads with MiXCR anew, one entry per CDR3 protein. The top ten hold 20% to 25% of the sample, which has 110,000 or so distinct CDR3 sequences, approximately 10% seen once. The source material was PBMCs, sampled at follow-up. The receptors come from a female donor with early-stage non-small cell lung cancer.

This clonotype was seen only a few times. The chain employs TRBV7-9 and TRBJ1-6; D is undetermined. Looked up from germline, CDR1 is SEHNR and CDR2 is FQNEAQ (reference sequence). The V and J ends lost 6 bases and 6 bases respectively, with 6 bases between them. The length of the CDR3 is 12 residues. CDR3 DNA: TGTGCCAGCAGTCATATTAATTCACCCCTCCACTTT. Residues: CASSHINSPLHF. The full variable domain, in which reference TRBV7-9 and TRBJ1-6 provide the parts outside the CDR3, is DTGVSQNPRHKITKRGQNVTFRCDPISEHNRLYWYRQTLGQGPEFLTYFQNEAQLEKSRLLSDRFSAERPKGSFSTLEIQRTEQGDSAMYLCASSHINSPLHFGNGTRLTVT.

The genes are TRBV11-2 and TRBJ2-7, with TRBD2 matching over 7 bases. Per germline, CDR1 SGHAT and CDR2 FQNNGV. CDR3 length equals 15 residues. V trimming: 5 bases; J trimming: 2 bases; junction bases outside the gene matches: 9. In nucleotides, the CDR3 is TGTGCCAGCAGCCCTCGGAGCGGGACCGCCTACGAGCAGTACTTC. This encodes CASSPRSGTAYEQYF. The entire variable domain, with the rest obtained from reference TRBV11-2 and TRBJ2-7, is as follows: EAGVAQSPRYKIIEKRQSVAFWCNPISGHATLYWYQQILGQGPKLLIQFQNNGVVDDSQLPKDRFSAERLKGVDSTLKIQPAKLEDSAVYLCASSPRSGTAYEQYFGPGTRLTVT.

This clonotype has a handful of counts. This chain joins TRBV3-1 and TRBJ2-1; 7 bases line up with TRBD1. Germline CDR1 and CDR2: LGHDT and YNNKEL (reference sequence). CDR3 size: 15 residues. V lost 4 bases to trimming and J lost 2 bases; unmatched junction nucleotides: 5. The CDR3 DNA reads TGTGCCAGCAGCCGAAACAGGGGTACCTACAATGAGCAGTTCTTC. It encodes CASSRNRGTYNEQFF.

This clonotype was picked up many times. CDR3 nucleotide sequence: TGTGCCAGCAGTCCTCCTTGGCGTTTCGAGACCCAGTACTTC. Protein: CASSPPWRFETQYF. The gene calls are TRBV12-3 or TRBV12-4 and TRBJ2-5; D is unclear. Trimming stripped 5 bases from V and 5 bases from J, with 15 bases between. The CDR3 is 14 amino acids.

The rearrangement joins TRBV27 to TRBJ2-5; TRBD1 is a possible D gene (6 bases). The CDR3 is made up of 20 amino acids. Germline lookup yields CDR1 MNHEY and CDR2 SMNVEV (reference sequence). V lost 5 bases to trimming and J lost 5 bases, with 33 bases between them. The CDR3 sequence: CASSPLGASREGKDVETQYF. CDR3 coding DNA: TGTGCCAGCAGTCCCCTGGGGGCCTCCCGCGAAGGAAAGGACGTTGAGACCCAGTACTTC.

This clonotype was observed many times. The V and J genes are TRBV15 and TRBJ2-3; the match to TRBD2 covers 7 bases. V dropped 0 bases and J dropped 0; count of bases not matched to a gene: 9. Germline V gene lookup returns CDR1 LNHNV and CDR2 YYDKDF (reference sequence). This CDR3 is built from 18 residues. In DNA form, the CDR3 reads TGTGCCACCAGCAGAGATCCCACTCCTAGCGGCAGCACAGATACGCAGTATTTT. Residues: CATSRDPTPSGSTDTQYF.

This clonotype occurred a few times. The rearrangement links TRBV6-2 or TRBV6-3 to TRBJ1-2; D is ambiguous. The germline V gene has CDR1 MNHEY and CDR2 SVGEGT. Trimming removed 8 bases from V and 4 bases from J, with 14 bases in between. The CDR3 has 13 residues. The CDR3 sequence is CASAPGLSYGYTF. The CDR3 DNA reads TGTGCCAGCGCCCCAGGACTGAGCTATGGCTACACCTTC.

The sample holds many counts of this clonotype. V gene TRBV28 combines with J gene TRBJ2-7; D remains ambiguous. The CDR3 is 11 amino acids. Per the germline V gene, CDR1 is MDHEN and CDR2 is SYDVKM. V was cut by 6 bases and J by 3 bases, with 6 bases left in between. DNA for the CDR3: TGTGCCAGCAGGACCAACTACGAGCAGTACTTC. It encodes CASRTNYEQYF.

Many counts were recorded for this clonotype. This sequence joins TRBV29-1 and TRBJ2-1; the match to TRBD2 covers 9 bases. Per germline, CDR1 SQVTM and CDR2 ANQGSEA. The J segment lost 4 bases and the V segment lost 4 bases, leaving 11 bases of the junction unmatched. This CDR3 has 16 residues. Written as DNA, the CDR3 is TGCAGCGTTGGGGGCCAACTAGCGGGTGCTTACAATGAGCAGTTCTTC. It encodes CSVGGQLAGAYNEQFF.

This chain uses TRBV19 with TRBJ2-3, with TRBD1 identical over 10 bases. Per germline, CDR1 LNHDA and CDR2 SQIVND (reference sequence). The CDR3 runs to 15 residues. V was clipped by 9 bases and J by 3 bases; unmatched bases: 9. This chain's CDR3 is CASRQPGQGTDTQYF. Here the CDR3 DNA reads TGTGCCAGCCGGCAACCGGGACAGGGGACAGATACGCAGTATTTT.

This clonotype was picked up a small number of times. The gene calls are TRBV27 and TRBJ2-7; weak D call: TRBD2 (5 bases). V was clipped by 3 bases and J by 6 bases, with 18 bases between them. Germline CDR1 is MNHEY and CDR2 is SMNVEV (reference sequence). CDR3 size: 15 residues. CDR3 DNA sequence: TGTGCCAGCAGTTTTTCCCTAGCCGCTCTCTCCGAGCAGTACTTC. Encoded protein: CASSFSLAALSEQYF.

The chain couples TRBV20-1 to TRBJ2-7; a possible D gene is TRBD2 (5 bases). The CDR3 has 14 residues. Germline-derived CDR1 and CDR2 are DFQATT and SNEGSKA (reference sequence). V lost 4 bases, J lost 0 bases, and 13 bases lay in between. The CDR3 nucleotides are TGCAGTGCTAACTCAGCGGAAACCTCCTACGAGCAGTACTTC. This encodes CSANSAETSYEQYF.

The table lists this clonotype with many counts. The chain uses TRBV6-2 or TRBV6-3 and TRBJ1-5; D remains ambiguous. The V end was cut by 5 bases, the J end by 4 bases, with 15 bases between. This CDR3 contains 15 residues. CDR1 MNHEY and CDR2 SVGEGT come from the germline V gene. The CDR3 DNA is TGTGCCAGCAGTACATACCGGGTTCCTAATCAGCCCCAGCATTTT. Protein: CASSTYRVPNQPQHF.

J is TRBJ1-6 and V is TRBV29-1; D may be TRBD1 (6 bases). Per germline, CDR1 SQVTM and CDR2 ANQGSEA. V was clipped by 5 bases and J by 8 bases, with 13 bases between them. The CDR3 totals 13 residues. The CDR3 coding sequence is TGCAGCGTTCGATCCTCAGGGGATTCACCCCTCCACTTT. This sequence encodes CSVRSSGDSPLHF.

This clonotype appeared a few times. The genes are TRBV20-1 and TRBJ2-3, with D hard to call. The V end lost 6 bases, the J end lost 10 bases, and 14 bases lay between the germline ends. This CDR3 has 11 residues. CDR1 is DFQATT, CDR2 SNEGSKA, per germline (reference sequence). The CDR3 DNA reads TGCAGTGCCCCAGGCACAGAGGCGCAGTATTTT. It is translated as CSAPGTEAQYF.

The genes are TRBV20-1 and TRBJ2-7; possibly TRBD1 for D (5 bases). V lost 6 bases to trimming and J lost 3 bases, with 18 bases between them. The CDR3 runs to 14 residues. Germline V gene lookup returns CDR1 DFQATT and CDR2 SNEGSKA (reference sequence). The CDR3 here is CSAVPGMGLYEQYF. The CDR3 DNA reads TGCAGTGCCGTTCCAGGTATGGGGCTCTACGAGCAGTACTTC.

This sequence joins TRBV27 and TRBJ2-4, with D perhaps matching TRBD2 (5 bases). Looked up from germline, CDR1 is MNHEY and CDR2 is SMNVEV (reference sequence). The CDR3 extends over 15 amino acids. The V gene lost 5 bases and the J gene lost 0 bases, with 11 bases spanning the gap. CDR3 residues: CASSPSGRAKNIQYF. The DNA for the CDR3 is TGTGCCAGCAGTCCCAGCGGACGAGCCAAAAACATTCAGTACTTC.

This clonotype was counted only a few times. Because the CDR3's place on the DNA is in doubt, the DNA is left out and the CDR3 is given as listed by TCRdb. The chain employs TRBV6-2 or TRBV6-3 and TRBJ1-2; TRBD1 is the table's D call and was not checked against the DNA. CDR1 and CDR2 from the germline V gene are MNHEY and SVGEGT. The CDR3 length is 16 residues, termini included. This CDR3 is CASSTSTGVISYGYTF.

CDR3 DNA: TGTGCCAGCAGCATCGAGGTGACAGGTAACAATGAGCAGTTCTTC. Translation: CASSIEVTGNNEQFF. The V gene is TRBV9, the J gene TRBJ2-1, with a weak D call TRBD1 (6 bases). Trimming removed 4 bases from V and 5 bases from J, with 16 bases in between. This CDR3 spans 15 amino acids. CDR1 and CDR2 from the germline V gene are SGDLS and YYNGEE.

This clonotype came up many times. J is TRBJ2-7 and V is TRBV2; D gene uncertain. The germline CDR1 and CDR2 sequences are SNHLY and FYNNEI. This CDR3 spans 12 amino acids. The V end lost 3 bases, the J end lost 8 bases, and 11 bases lay between the germline ends. This chain's CDR3 is CASSDGNTKQYV. DNA of the CDR3: TGTGCCAGCAGTGATGGGAATACGAAGCAGTACGTC.

This clonotype was recorded many times. The chain links TRBV24-1 to TRBJ2-1, with D unresolved. V lost 3 bases to trimming and J lost 1 base, with 9 bases between them. This CDR3 is 15 amino acids long. The V gene's germline CDR1 is KGHDR and CDR2 SFDVKD. The CDR3 protein is CATSDGRLSYNEQFF. The CDR3 nucleotides are TGTGCCACCAGTGATGGTCGTTTATCCTACAATGAGCAGTTCTTC.

This clonotype was found many times. The chain recombines TRBV5-1 with TRBJ2-7, with D perhaps TRBD1 (6 bases). The germline V and J ends were trimmed by 4 bases and 3 bases, with 11 bases remaining between them. CDR1 and CDR2 from the germline V gene are SGHRS and YFSETQ. The CDR3 runs 13 residues. This CDR3 is CASSVTGRYEQYF. For the CDR3, the DNA is TGCGCCAGCAGCGTGACAGGTCGCTACGAGCAGTACTTC.

This chain joins TRBV4-3 and TRBJ2-3, with 8 positions matching TRBD2. The CDR3 is made up of 20 amino acids. From germline, CDR1 is LGHNA and CDR2 YSLEER. J was trimmed by 0 bases and V by 2 bases; bases with no gene match: 16. The DNA of the CDR3 is TGCGCCAGCAGCCAAACGGCCTTCGGCGGAACTAGCGGTAGCACAGATACGCAGTATTTT. Translated, it gives CASSQTAFGGTSGSTDTQYF.

This clonotype was seen many times. The chain has TRBV9 and TRBJ2-5, with 9 nucleotides matching TRBD1. CDR1 and CDR2 from the germline V gene are SGDLS and YYNGEE. The CDR3 loop spans 15 amino acids. Germline trimming cut 1 base from V and 2 bases from J; bases unmatched to any gene: 3. The CDR3 DNA follows: TGTGCCAGCAGCGTATCGACAGGGGGGCAAGAGACCCAGTACTTC. Amino acids: CASSVSTGGQETQYF.

This chain connects TRBV5-1 to TRBJ2-1, with TRBD1 matching 7 bases. The CDR3 has 15 residues. Germline V lookup: CDR1 SGHRS, CDR2 YFSETQ. J was trimmed by 9 bases and V by 4 bases; bases with no gene match: 13. The CDR3 nucleotides read TGCGCCAGCAGCCCGGGACAGCAGCCCTCCGGTGAGCAGTTCTTC. The encoded protein is CASSPGQQPSGEQFF. Full variable domain (remainder filled in from reference TRBV5-1 and TRBJ2-1): KAGVTQTPRYLIKTRGQQVTLSCSPISGHRSVSWYQQTPGQGLQFLFEYFSETQRNKGNFPGRFSGRQFSNSRSEMNVSTLELGDSALYLCASSPGQQPSGEQFFGPGTRLTVL.

The chain carries TRBV5-1 and TRBJ2-5; no definite D call. The CDR3 consists of 17 residues. Germline V gene data show CDR1 as SGHRS and CDR2 as YFSETQ. V was shortened by 4 bases and J by 1 base, with 20 bases between the two germline ends. CDR3 residues: CASSLGSWSPFQETQYF. The CDR3 DNA follows: TGCGCCAGCAGCCTTGGCAGCTGGAGCCCGTTCCAAGAGACCCAGTACTTC.